The 28 T cell receptor beta chains reported below all come from one sample, sequenced in a study of blood T cell repertoires in COVID-19. This table comes from immunoSEQ multiplex PCR, and its TCRdb copy is limited to in-frame clones, with some not included. The table lists around 210,000 clones, more than 80% of them singletons. Sequenced: peripheral blood. These receptors originate from a woman older than 75 with COVID-19, enrolled during active disease.

The chain uses TRBV28 and TRBJ2-2; 8 bases fit TRBD1. This CDR3 comprises 16 residues. Germline CDR1 MDHEN, CDR2 SYDVKM. V was clipped by 2 bases and J by 5 bases; unmatched bases: 7. CDR3 nucleotide sequence: TGTGCCAGCAGTTTAGCAGGGGGCCAGGATACCGGGGAGCTGTTTTTT. This sequence encodes CASSLAGGQDTGELFF.

The rearrangement links TRBV7-3 to TRBJ2-1, with no clear D. The V gene's germline CDR1 is SGHTA and CDR2 FQGTGA. The CDR3 totals 15 residues. V lost 1 base to trimming and J lost 1 base, with 8 bases between them. The CDR3 DNA follows: TGTGCCAGCAGCTTAATGGTCGGTTCCTACAATGAGCAGTTCTTC. It translates to CASSLMVGSYNEQFF.

The chain links TRBV7-9 to TRBJ2-5, with TRBD2 matching 8 bases. The V segment lost 4 bases and the J segment 5 bases; nucleotides outside the gene matches: 6. This CDR3 has 14 amino acids. Per the germline V gene, CDR1 is SEHNR and CDR2 is FQNEAQ (reference sequence). The DNA for the CDR3 is TGTGCCAGCAGCTCCGGGGGGGCGCGGGAGACCCAGTACTTC. As protein: CASSSGGARETQYF.

V usage is TRBV12-1 and J usage is TRBJ1-1. TRBV12-1 represents a pseudogene. CDR3 length: 15 amino acids. The CDR3 is CASSPPRGSMSEAFF. CDR3 DNA sequence: TGTGCCAGCAGCCCCCCGAGAGGAAGTATGTCTGAAGCTTTCTTT.

The chain is built from TRBV11-2 and TRBJ2-1; 16 bases are shared with TRBD2. Germline V CDR1 and CDR2: SGHAT, FQNNGV. Losses at the gene ends were 3 bases for V and 14 bases for J; bases not matched to a gene: 10. The CDR3 length is 16 residues. In nucleotides, the CDR3 is TGTGCCAGCAGCTTCGGAATGGGACTAGCGGGAGGGTCTAAGTTCTTC. It specifies CASSFGMGLAGGSKFF.

The chain uses TRBV18 and TRBJ1-1, with D perhaps matching TRBD1 (6 bases). Trimming left V 0 bases short and J 0 bases short, with 8 bases between. Looked up from germline, CDR1 is KGHSH and CDR2 is LQKENI. This CDR3 comprises 15 residues. The CDR3 is CASSPPAGVNTEAFF. For the CDR3, the DNA is TGTGCCAGCTCACCACCGGCAGGGGTGAACACTGAAGCTTTCTTT.

This clone showed up just once. V usage is TRBV3-1 (or the pseudogene TRBV3-2) and J usage is TRBJ1-3; D is perhaps TRBD1 (5 bases). Germline loops: CDR1 LGHDT, CDR2 YNNKEL (reference sequence). There are 18 residues in the CDR3. Trimming took 3 bases from V and 3 from J, leaving 21 bases between them. The CDR3 nucleotides are TGTGCCAGCAGCCAGATCGGGACTCAAGGGCATCGTGGAAACACCATATATTTT. Translation gives CASSQIGTQGHRGNTIYF.

V gene TRBV5-1 combines with J gene TRBJ2-7; 8 bases are shared with TRBD1. Trimming at V came to 2 bases and at J to 0 bases, leaving 7 bases not matched to a gene. Germline CDR1 is SGHRS and CDR2 is YFSETQ. The CDR3 sequence is 16 residues long. This CDR3 is CASSLGQGRSSYEQYF. CDR3 coding DNA: TGCGCCAGCAGCTTAGGACAGGGTAGGAGCTCCTACGAGCAGTACTTC.

This clone came up a few times. The chain links TRBV7-6 to TRBJ1-5; perhaps TRBD1 as D (5 bases). This CDR3 has 13 amino acids. Germline V CDR1 and CDR2: SGHVS, FNYEAQ. Trimming removed 0 bases at V and 8 bases at J, with 8 bases between. CDR3 sequence reads: CASSLAGGEPQHF. The CDR3 DNA follows: TGTGCCAGCAGCTTAGCGGGGGGTGAGCCCCAGCATTTT.

Here the CDR3 reads CASGLVRGLEAFF. The DNA of the CDR3 is TGTGCTAGTGGTTTGGTAAGAGGGCTTGAAGCTTTCTTT. The chain combines TRBV12-5 with TRBJ1-1; no definite D call. The V end lost 0 bases, the J end lost 7 bases, and 9 bases lay between the germline ends. CDR1 LGHNT and CDR2 FRNRAP come from the germline V gene. This CDR3 spans 13 amino acids.

This chain uses TRBV28 with TRBJ2-1, with a weak D call TRBD1 (5 bases). Germline V CDR1 and CDR2: MDHEN, SYDVKM. The CDR3 contains 13 residues. Trimming took off 2 bases at V and 15 bases at J, with 17 bases between the two ends. The CDR3 spells CASSLDPSGALFF. The CDR3 DNA is TGTGCCAGCAGTTTAGACCCCTCTGGGGCTCTGTTCTTC.

The chain joins TRBV21-1 to TRBJ2-5; TRBD2 was called by the table and not checked on the DNA. TRBV21-1 represents a pseudogene. The CDR3 loop spans 18 amino acids. The CDR3 reads CASSKDEWVIAEEETQYF. In DNA, the CDR3 is TGTGCCAGCAGCAAAGATGAATGGGTAATAGCAGAAGAAGAGACCCAGTACTTC.

V and J are TRBV20-1 and TRBJ2-1, with D unclear. V lost 6 bases and J 3 bases, leaving 6 bases between the germline ends. Looked up from germline, CDR1 is DFQATT and CDR2 is SNEGSKA (reference sequence). This CDR3 region has 11 residues. This chain's CDR3 is CSAENYNEQFF. The CDR3 DNA is TGCAGTGCAGAGAACTACAATGAGCAGTTCTTC.

J is TRBJ1-2 and V is TRBV23-1, with TRBD1 matching 8 bases. TRBV23-1 is annotated as an ORF whose role is uncertain. The V segment lost 6 bases and the J segment 2 bases; nucleotides outside the gene matches: 11. The CDR3 spans 16 residues. The CDR3 region is CASSRQVTGANYGYTF. The CDR3 DNA is TGCGCCAGCAGCCGCCAGGTGACAGGGGCCAACTATGGCTACACCTTC.

This chain joins TRBV19 and TRBJ1-5, with 9 bases identical to TRBD1. V gave up 6 bases and J gave up 0 bases; unmatched junction bases: 15. Germline V gene lookup returns CDR1 LNHDA and CDR2 SQIVND (reference sequence). The CDR3 loop spans 19 amino acids. The DNA for the CDR3 is TGTGCCAGTAGCCCAATTGGGGGACAGGGTAGGTATAGCAATCAGCCCCAGCATTTT. This encodes CASSPIGGQGRYSNQPQHF. The variable domain in full, completed from reference TRBV19 and TRBJ1-5, reads DGGITQSPKYLFRKEGQNVTLSCEQNLNHDAMYWYRQDPGQGLRLIYYSQIVNDFQKGDIAEGYSVSREKKESFPLTVTSAQKNPTAFYLCASSPIGGQGRYSNQPQHFGDGTRLSIL.

The chain employs TRBV7-2 and TRBJ2-2; D is possibly TRBD1 (6 bases). Trimming took 1 base from V and 7 from J, leaving 16 bases between them. This CDR3 is 16 amino acids long. Germline V gene lookup returns CDR1 SGHTA and CDR2 FQGNSA. The CDR3 is CASSLERQEAGGELFF. CDR3 bases: TGTGCCAGCAGCTTAGAGAGACAGGAGGCAGGCGGGGAGCTGTTTTTT.

Only a few counts were recorded for this clone. The same CDR3 also results from other DNA sequences found in this sample. V is TRBV7-9 and J is TRBJ1-5; D not resolved. The germline gives CDR1 SEHNR, CDR2 FQNEAQ (reference sequence). This CDR3 spans 13 amino acids. Trimming cost V 5 bases and J 2 bases, with 7 bases left between them. In nucleotides, the CDR3 is TGTGCCAGCAGCCCCGGGGGCAATCAGCCCCAGCATTTT. It translates to CASSPGGNQPQHF.

The chain uses TRBV5-5 and TRBJ2-5; possibly TRBD1 for D (5 bases). The CDR3 consists of 15 residues. Deletions cut 4 bases from V and 1 base from J, with 14 bases between. Per the germline V gene, CDR1 is SGHKS and CDR2 is YYEKEE (reference sequence). The CDR3, as DNA: TGTGCCAGCAGCCAGCCCCCGCAGGGCCAAGAGACCCAGTACTTC. Encoded protein: CASSQPPQGQETQYF.

The chain has TRBV4-2 and TRBJ1-1; perhaps TRBD1 as D (6 bases). V lost 2 bases, J lost 6 bases, and 16 bases lay in between. Germline V gene lookup returns CDR1 LGHNA and CDR2 YNFKEQ. This CDR3 comprises 15 residues. The CDR3 DNA follows: TGTGCCAGCAGCCAACCCCAGGGGATGGGTTCTGAAGCTTTCTTT. As protein: CASSQPQGMGSEAFF.

The chain couples TRBV24-1 to TRBJ2-2; a possible D gene is TRBD2 (6 bases). The CDR3 consists of 15 residues. V lost 3 bases and J 6 bases, leaving 13 bases between the germline ends. Germline CDR1 is KGHDR and CDR2 is SFDVKD. For the CDR3, the DNA is TGTGCCACCAGTGATCCCGGGAGCCCACCCGGGGAGCTGTTTTTT. Protein: CATSDPGSPPGELFF.

This chain uses TRBV18 with TRBJ2-3; TRBD2 matches 10 bases. The CDR3 covers 16 residues. The ends lost 3 bases at V and 2 bases at J; junction bases unmatched: 5. Germline V gene sequence: CDR1 KGHSH, CDR2 LQKENI. The CDR3 DNA follows: TGTGCCAGCTCACCGGTAGCGGGAGGATCCACAGATACGCAGTATTTT. Protein sequence: CASSPVAGGSTDTQYF.

The rearrangement uses TRBV2 and TRBJ1-1; D may be TRBD1 (5 bases). The CDR3 is 13 residues long. V was trimmed by 5 bases and J by 1 base, leaving 8 bases between them. CDR1 and CDR2 (germline): SNHLY, FYNNEI. The CDR3 sequence is CASSFQGNTEAFF. The CDR3 DNA follows: TGTGCCAGCAGTTTTCAGGGGAACACTGAAGCTTTCTTT.

This clone was counted once. This chain connects TRBV27 to TRBJ1-5; D is possibly TRBD1 (6 bases). V was shortened by 4 bases and J by 6 bases, with 7 bases between the two germline ends. The CDR3 has 12 residues. CDR1 is MNHEY, CDR2 SMNVEV, per germline (reference sequence). The CDR3 loop reads CASSSGVQPQHF. Written as DNA, the CDR3 is TGTGCCAGCAGTTCAGGGGTTCAGCCCCAGCATTTT.

This clone was seen only a few times. The V gene is TRBV27, the J gene TRBJ2-2, with a tentative D call TRBD2 (6 bases). Germline values: CDR1 MNHEY, CDR2 SMNVEV (reference sequence). V lost 8 bases to trimming and J lost 4 bases, with 14 bases between them. The CDR3 consists of 14 residues. This chain's CDR3 is CASRPGVTTGELFF. The CDR3 DNA is TGTGCCAGCCGACCGGGGGTAACCACCGGGGAGCTGTTTTTT.

The chain combines TRBV5-1 with TRBJ1-4, with TRBD1 as a possible D gene (5 bases). Trimming removed 0 bases at V and 7 bases at J, with 13 bases between. This CDR3 has 15 amino acids. Germline CDR1 reads SGHRS; CDR2 reads YFSETQ. CDR3 sequence reads: CASSLGRQGGEKLFF. CDR3 DNA: TGCGCCAGCAGCTTGGGCCGGCAGGGTGGTGAAAAACTGTTTTTT.

This clone occurred a few times. This rearrangement joins TRBV9 to TRBJ1-1; 9 nucleotides align to TRBD1. V lost 4 bases, J lost 3 bases, and 7 bases stayed unmatched. The CDR3 contains 15 residues. Germline CDR1 reads SGDLS; CDR2 reads YYNGEE. CDR3 amino acids: CASSPRTGADTEAFF. CDR3 in DNA: TGTGCCAGCAGCCCCCGGACAGGGGCGGACACTGAAGCTTTCTTT. Drawing the rest from reference TRBV9 and TRBJ1-1, the complete variable domain is DSGVTQTPKHLITATGQRVTLRCSPRSGDLSVYWYQQSLDQGLQFLIQYYNGEERAKGNILERFSAQQFPDLHSELNLSSLELGDSALYFCASSPRTGADTEAFFGQGTRLTVV.

The chain joins TRBV7-9 to TRBJ2-5; D is tentatively TRBD1 or TRBD2 (5 bases each). The V and J ends lost 5 bases and 4 bases respectively, with 11 bases between them. CDR3 size: 13 residues. Germline CDR1 and CDR2: SEHNR and FQNEAQ (reference sequence). CDR3 in amino acids: CASSRDPGETQYF. Here the CDR3 DNA reads TGTGCCAGCAGCAGGGACCCCGGAGAGACCCAGTACTTC.

This clone was detected a few times. The rearrangement joins TRBV20-1 to TRBJ2-3; TRBD2 is a possible D gene (5 bases). V lost 3 bases to trimming and J lost 8 bases, with 6 bases between them. Germline V gene data show CDR1 as DFQATT and CDR2 as SNEGSKA (reference sequence). The CDR3 sequence is 10 residues long. CDR3 in DNA: TGCAGTGCTAGTGGAGGTACGCAGTATTTT. It yields the protein CSASGGTQYF.